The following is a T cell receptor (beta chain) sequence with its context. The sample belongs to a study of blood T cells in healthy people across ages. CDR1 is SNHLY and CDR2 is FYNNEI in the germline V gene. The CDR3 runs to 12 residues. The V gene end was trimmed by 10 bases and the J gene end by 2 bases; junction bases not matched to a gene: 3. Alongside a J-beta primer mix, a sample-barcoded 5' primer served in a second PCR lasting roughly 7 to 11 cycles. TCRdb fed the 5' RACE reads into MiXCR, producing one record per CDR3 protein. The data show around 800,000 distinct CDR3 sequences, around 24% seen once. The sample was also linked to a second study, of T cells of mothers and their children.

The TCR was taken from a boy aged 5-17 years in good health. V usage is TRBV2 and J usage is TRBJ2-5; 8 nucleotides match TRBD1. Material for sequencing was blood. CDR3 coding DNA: TGTGCCACCCACAGGGGGCAAGAGACCCAGTACTTC. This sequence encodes CATHRGQETQYF.